These T cell receptor beta chains were read from a single sample in a study of shared clonotypes between healthy human individuals. Method: immunoSEQ multiplex PCR; TCRdb's copy keeps in-frame clones and lacks some. The sample yields about 490,000 clones, 65% to 85% seen once. Sequencing was performed on PBMCs. All receptors derive from a woman between 35 and 50 years old in good health. Some clones in this sample may be carry-over from other donors' samples. The CDR3 runs from the conserved cysteine through the conserved F or W. The D gene is left open where the match is weak. Size is omitted from some rows. Given values are once, few, many or a class for expanded clones.

>TRBJ2-5|.|.|TRBV7-9|13
TGTGCCAGCAGCCCCCGACCCGGGGAGACCCAGTACTTC
CASSPRPGETQYF
>TRBJ1-1|TRBD1|.|TRBV29-1|17
TGCAGCGTTCAGGGACAGGGTGAGCGACAGATGAACACTGAAGCTTTCTTT
CSVQGQGERQMNTEAFF
>TRBJ2-5|TRBD2|.|TRBV5-6|14
TGTGCCAGCAGTCAAACGGGGACTAGCGGAACCCAGTACTTC
CASSQTGTSGTQYF
>TRBJ2-7|.|.|TRBV18|15
TGTGCCAGCTCACCCGGACAGATACTATCGTACGAGCAGTACTTC
CASSPGQILSYEQYF
>TRBJ2-5|.|.|TRBV5-1|12
TGCGCCAGCAGCTCAAACTCGGAGACCCAGTACTTC
CASSSNSETQYF
>TRBJ2-4|TRBD2|.|TRBV7-2|18
TGTGCCAGCAGTCCCCAAGCGGGAGGGAGGATCGGCAAAAACATTCAGTACTTC
CASSPQAGGRIGKNIQYF
>TRBJ1-2|.|.|TRBV10-3|15
TGTGCCATCAGTGTGTTGGGTCAGGGCAACTATGGCTACACCTTC
CAISVLGQGNYGYTF
>TRBJ2-2|TRBD1|.|TRBV5-4|15
TGTGCCAGCAGCTCGGGACAGTTGAACACCGGGGAGCTGTTTTTT
CASSSGQLNTGELFF
>TRBJ2-3|.|.|TRBV10-2|14
TGCGCCAGCAGACGCGGGGGCGGGACAGATACGCAGTATTTT
CASRRGGGTDTQYF
>TRBJ2-7|.|.|TRBV18|13
TGTGCCAGCTCACCACGAGAGGAATACGAGCAGTACTTC
CASSPREEYEQYF
>TRBJ2-3|TRBD1|.|TRBV7-3|14
TGTGCCAGCAGCCCCCGGGGACAGGAAGATACGCAGTATTTT
CASSPRGQEDTQYF
>TRBJ2-7|.|once|TRBV7-8|14
TGTGCCAGCAGCTTTGAGGGACTTACCTACGAGCAGTACTTC
CASSFEGLTYEQYF
>TRBJ2-7|.|.|TRBV6-5|11
TGTGCCAGCAGTCATACGGGCGAGCAGTACTTC
CASSHTGEQYF
>TRBJ2-5|TRBD2|.|TRBV7-2|16
TGTGCCAGCAGCTTAGTCGCGGGGGGATTACAAGAGACCCAGTACTTC
CASSLVAGGLQETQYF
>TRBJ2-7|TRBD1|.|TRBV7-2|15
TGTGCCAGCAGCGTGACAGGGGCGAGCTCCTACGAGCAGTACTTC
CASSVTGASSYEQYF
>TRBJ2-5|.|few|TRBV5-1|13
TGCGCCAGCAGGCGGTTACGCGGGGAGACCCAGTACTTC
CASRRLRGETQYF
>TRBJ1-2|.|.|TRBV28|12
TGTGCCAGCAGTGGGCCGGGCTACGGCTACACCTTC
CASSGPGYGYTF
>TRBJ2-2|.|.|TRBV19|13
TGTGCCAGTAGCGGCACTCCCACCGGGGAGCTGTTTTTT
CASSGTPTGELFF
>TRBJ2-1|TRBD2|.|TRBV5-1|15
TGCGCCAGCAGCTGGACTAGCGGGAGTACCAATGAGCAGTTCTTC
CASSWTSGSTNEQFF
>TRBJ2-7|.|.|TRBV6-5|13
TGTGCCAGCAGTTTGAACGGCGGGCGAGAGCAGTACTTC
CASSLNGGREQYF
>TRBJ1-5|TRBD1|.|TRBV2|16
TGTGCCAGCAGAGCTGACAGGGGCTATAGCAATCAGCCCCAGCATTTT
CASRADRGYSNQPQHF
>TRBJ2-7|.|.|TRBV15|15
TGTGCCACCAGCAGAGATATGCCGGCCCGGTACGAGCAGTACTTC
CATSRDMPARYEQYF